This TCR beta chain is from a study of regulatory T cells in long-lasting Graves disease. Study results and limitations: For persistent Graves' patients, TCR diversity was lower than for newly diagnosed ones. Among samples with persistent disease, TRBV28, TRBJ1-2 and TRBJ2-5 were favored.

On this clonotype: The antigen is unknown.

The time point is: persistent/refractory GD, antithyroid drugs over 5 years with positive TRAb. With RNA extracted from PBMCs as input, the TCR library was made. Graves' disease diagnosis relied on American Thyroid Association guidelines. CDR3 length: 15 amino acids. Germline CDR1 SGHAT, CDR2 FQNNGV. Trimming shortened V by 2 bases and J by 2 bases, and 13 bases separated the two germline ends. With iRepertoire HTBI primers and Arm-PCR of CDR3 regions, TCR beta libraries were built. TCRdb fed the multiplex PCR reads into MiXCR, producing one record per CDR3 protein. Of 600,000 to 800,000 distinct CDR3 sequences listed, approximately 31% were seen once; the top ten hold 35% to 55%.

Specimen: peripheral blood mononuclear cells (PBMCs), collected when the disease was refractory, from a patient treated with antithyroid drugs. This chain joins TRBV11-2 and TRBJ2-7, with D perhaps given as TRBD1 or TRBD2 (6 bases each). This clonotype was sampled from a female donor with Graves disease. Here the CDR3 DNA reads TGTGCCAGCAGCTTACCCCGAGGGGGGCCCTACGAGCAGTACTTC. Translating it yields CASSLPRGGPYEQYF.